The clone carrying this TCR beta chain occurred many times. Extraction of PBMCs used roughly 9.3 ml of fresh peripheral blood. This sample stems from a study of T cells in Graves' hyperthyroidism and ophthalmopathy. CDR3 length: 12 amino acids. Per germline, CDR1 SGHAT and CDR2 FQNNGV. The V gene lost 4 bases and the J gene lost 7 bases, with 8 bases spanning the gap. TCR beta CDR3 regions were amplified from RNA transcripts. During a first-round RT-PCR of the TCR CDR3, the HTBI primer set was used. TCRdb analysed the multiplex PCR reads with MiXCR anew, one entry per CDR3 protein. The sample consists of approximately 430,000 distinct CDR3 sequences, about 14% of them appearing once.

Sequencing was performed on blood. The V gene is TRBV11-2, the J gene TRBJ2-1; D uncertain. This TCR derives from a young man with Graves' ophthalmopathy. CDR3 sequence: CASSSDSNEQFF. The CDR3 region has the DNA TGTGCCAGCAGCTCAGACTCGAATGAGCAGTTCTTC.